The 9 T cell receptor beta chains below come from one sample, sequenced in a study of shared clonotypes between healthy human individuals. Some clones are missing from TCRdb's copy, which holds only in-frame ones; the method was immunoSEQ multiplex PCR. Of 2 million to 2.5 million clones in the sample, 93% are singletons; the top ten hold under 0.45%. The sequencing input was naive CD4+ T cells from PBMCs. Subset of the sample: CD45RA+ positively selected. Receptor source: a man in his late teens or twenties in good health. Some clones in this sample may be carry-over from other donors' samples.

This clone was counted between two and nine times. CDR3 protein: CASSLSTGVDTQYF. The CDR3 DNA reads TGTGCCAGCAGCTTATCGACAGGGGTTGATACGCAGTATTTT. J is TRBJ2-3 and V is TRBV7-2, with 8 bases matching TRBD1. With 2 bases clipped from V and 6 bases from J, the junction kept 4 bases outside the gene matches. The CDR3 spans 14 residues. Germline CDR1 SGHTA, CDR2 FQGNSA.

This chain uses TRBV5-1 with TRBJ2-1; D is uncertain. Per the germline V gene, CDR1 is SGHRS and CDR2 is YFSETQ. The CDR3 spans 15 residues. Trimming removed 0 bases at V and 0 bases at J, with 7 bases between. The CDR3 loop is CASSLELGSYNEQFF. The CDR3 nucleotides are TGCGCCAGCAGCTTGGAACTGGGCTCCTACAATGAGCAGTTCTTC.

The chain recombines TRBV11-1 with TRBJ2-3; TRBD2 is a possible D gene (6 bases). Germline assignment: CDR1 SGHAT and CDR2 FQDESV (reference sequence). This CDR3 is built from 16 residues. With 7 bases removed from V and 0 bases from J, the gap between germline ends came to 17 bases. The CDR3 bases are TGTGCCAGCAAAGACCGGGGGAGAGCTAGCACAGATACGCAGTATTTT. This sequence encodes CASKDRGRASTDTQYF.

A remark on this clone: The same CDR3 can be traced to other DNA sequences in this sample. The V call is TRBV5-1, the J call TRBJ2-5, with D tentatively TRBD2 (5 bases). V was pared by 1 base and J by 3 bases, with 7 bases between. There are 13 residues in the CDR3. The germline CDR1 and CDR2 sequences are SGHRS and YFSETQ. The CDR3 nucleotides are TGCGCCAGCAGCTTGTCCGGGAAAGAGACCCAGTACTTC. Residues: CASSLSGKETQYF.

This clone was detected only once. The chain carries TRBV5-8 and TRBJ1-4, with 7 bases aligning to TRBD1. In germline, CDR1 is SGHTS, CDR2 YDEGEE. Germline trimming cut 4 bases from V and 0 bases from J; bases unmatched to any gene: 3. CDR3 length: 15 residues. The CDR3 protein is CASSRRGPTNEKLFF. CDR3 sequence (DNA): TGTGCCAGCAGCAGGAGGGGGCCAACTAATGAAAAACTGTTTTTT.

The gene calls are TRBV7-2 and TRBJ2-7, with 7 bases lining up with TRBD2. After removal of 5 bases from V and 7 bases from J, the junction contained 8 bases not matched to a gene. Germline assignment: CDR1 SGHTA and CDR2 FQGNSA. The CDR3 length is 13 residues. This CDR3 reads CASSPGGLWEQYF. The CDR3 coding sequence is TGTGCCAGCAGCCCGGGGGGACTGTGGGAGCAGTACTTC.

For the CDR3, the DNA is TGTGCCAGCAGCTTCGGCTCGGGACTCCAAGAGACCCAGTACTTC. Its protein is CASSFGSGLQETQYF. This chain joins TRBV5-6 and TRBJ2-5, with D perhaps matching TRBD2 (6 bases). Germline lookup yields CDR1 SGHDT and CDR2 YYEEEE. The V and J ends lost 2 bases and 1 base respectively, with 12 bases between them. This CDR3 comprises 15 residues.

The chain recombines TRBV10-3 with TRBJ2-5; the D is unclear. Trimming removed 2 bases at V and 0 bases at J, with 7 bases between. The CDR3 contains 14 residues. Per the germline V gene, CDR1 is ENHRY and CDR2 is SYGVKD. CDR3 sequence reads: CAISEGRNQETQYF. The CDR3 nucleotides are TGTGCCATCAGTGAGGGGCGGAACCAAGAGACCCAGTACTTC.

The chain carries TRBV6-5 and TRBJ2-1, with TRBD2 identical over 13 bases. V dropped 3 bases and J dropped 6; count of bases not matched to a gene: 5. Germline V gene data show CDR1 as MNHEY and CDR2 as SVGAGI. The CDR3 loop spans 16 amino acids. This CDR3 is CASSYSGTSGINEQFF. Written as DNA, the CDR3 is TGTGCCAGCAGTTATTCCGGGACTAGCGGGATCAATGAGCAGTTCTTC.